This T cell receptor beta chain was observed in a study of blood T cell repertoires in COVID-19. Study-wide background: Italy, Spain and the United States were the sources of the convalescent and acute COVID-19 samples. PBMCs, B-cell-depleted T cells, or T cells provided the cDNA or gDNA that made up the material.

In the study's own analysis: Researchers report that nucleated cell counts were estimated from reference gene primer amplification. Data came from immunoSEQ multiplex PCR; TCRdb stores just in-frame clones and leaves some out. That table gives V, J and clone size, and the DNA gave D and trimming. The table has some 180,000 clones, 70% to 90% seen once; the top ten hold just under 25%. The CDR3 contains 15 residues. The germline gives CDR1 MNHEY, CDR2 SMNVEV (reference sequence). V shed 7 bases, J shed 0 bases, and the junction held 8 bases outside the gene matches. Cohorts were determined from participant-reported clinical history.

The sequenced sample was PBMCs or T cells enriched from blood (not recorded which). The rearrangement joins TRBV27 to TRBJ2-7; TRBD1 agrees at 8 bases. The source of this sequence is a woman in her 40s in a cohort exposed to, infected with or recovered from COVID-19 (not recorded which). CDR3 loop: CASKARDRLSYEQYF. As DNA, the CDR3 is TGTGCCAGCAAAGCACGGGACAGGCTCTCCTACGAGCAGTACTTC.